This T cell receptor (beta chain) was obtained from a study of beta chain features in type 1 diabetes. The entirety of the isolated RNA underwent reverse transcription, so expressed TCRB transcripts were sequenced. Measured with immunoSEQ multiplex PCR; TCRdb has only the in-frame clones, and not every one. The sample lists roughly 330,000 clones, more than 9.5% seen once, with 0.015% in the top ten. This CDR3 comprises 14 residues. J gave up 0 bases and V 5 bases, and 2 bases lay outside the gene matches. The germline V gene encodes CDR1 SGHNT and CDR2 YENEEA. V usage is TRBV11-3 and J usage is TRBJ2-3; 7 nucleotides line up with TRBD2. This TCR derives from a woman under 40 in good health. Sequencing input: naive CD4+ T cells from blood. CDR3 DNA sequence: TGTGCCAGCAGCCCGGGACTAAGCACAGATACGCAGTATTTT. Encoded protein: CASSPGLSTDTQYF.